This T cell receptor (beta chain) was captured by sequencing in a study of beta chain features in type 1 diabetes. In the study overall: Examination spanned around 110 million sorted cells from all samples.

V was pared by 3 bases and J by 5 bases, with 8 bases of the junction left unmatched. CDR3 length: 15 amino acids. CDR1 and CDR2 from the germline V gene are MGHDK and SYGVNS. Expressed TCRB transcripts were sequenced, since all the RNA that had been isolated was reverse transcribed. The data were produced by immunoSEQ multiplex PCR, yet TCRdb's version contains in-frame clones alone and is incomplete. The profile shows 250,000 to 350,000 clones, 8% to 13% of them singletons. Details on this clone: Its antigen is currently unknown.

Purity above 95% was achieved in all sorted populations. General study findings and limits: All four CD4+ subsets of Type 1 diabetes patients contained TCRB CDR3s that were moderately but significantly shorter. PCR might show a preference for shorter templates, equally across patients and controls.

This TCR derives from a woman younger than 45 in good health. J is TRBJ2-7 and V is TRBV25-1, with 9 bases lining up with TRBD1. The sequencing input was naive CD4+ T cells from blood. CDR3 residues: CASSDPGQGSHEQYF. CDR3 nucleotides: TGTGCCAGCAGTGATCCTGGACAGGGGTCACACGAGCAGTACTTC.